The 16 T cell receptor beta chains in this list originate from one sample, sequenced in a study of blood T cell repertoires in COVID-19. Produced via immunoSEQ multiplex PCR; TCRdb's table is partial and in-frame only. This sample has some 180,000 clones, with around 84% found just once. Sequencing was performed on peripheral blood. The receptors were sampled from a human donor in a cohort sampled during active COVID-19.

The chain's CDR3 is CASSPSWASGTDTQYF. The CDR3 DNA reads TGTGCCAGCTCACCTTCGTGGGCTAGCGGCACAGATACGCAGTATTTT. This chain joins TRBV18 and TRBJ2-3, with D possibly being TRBD2 (6 bases). The CDR3 has 16 residues. Germline assignment: CDR1 KGHSH and CDR2 LQKENI. Trimming took 3 bases from V and 1 from J, leaving 14 bases between them.

As concerns this clone: Other DNA sequences in this specimen translate into the identical CDR3. This sequence joins TRBV11-2 and TRBJ1-1, with D maybe TRBD1 (6 bases). This CDR3 is built from 13 residues. Trimming removed 5 bases at V and 1 base at J, with 8 bases between. The germline CDR1 and CDR2 sequences are SGHAT and FQNNGV. The CDR3 DNA sequence: TGTGCCAGCAGCCAGGGACAGAACACTGAAGCTTTCTTT. It yields the protein CASSQGQNTEAFF.

This sequence joins TRBV11-2 and TRBJ2-7; 7 positions match TRBD1. Germline CDR1 and CDR2: SGHAT and FQNNGV. This CDR3 has 11 residues. V was pared by 6 bases and J by 6 bases, with 2 bases of the junction left unmatched. This CDR3 reads CASSYRGEQYF. DNA for the CDR3: TGTGCCAGCAGTTACAGGGGCGAGCAGTACTTC.

The V gene is TRBV30, the J gene TRBJ2-1; D ambiguous. The CDR3 is made up of 12 amino acids. CDR1 is GTSNPN, CDR2 SVGIG, per germline (reference sequence). The V and J ends lost 1 base and 6 bases respectively, with 7 bases between them. The CDR3 coding sequence is TGTGCCTGGAGTGGATACAGCAATGAGCAGTTCTTC. Amino acids: CAWSGYSNEQFF. Drawing the rest from reference TRBV30 and TRBJ2-1, the complete variable domain is SQTIHQWPATLVQPVGSPLSLECTVEGTSNPNLYWYRQAAGRGLQLLFYSVGIGQISSEVPQNLSASRPQDRQFILSSKKLLLSDSGFYLCAWSGYSNEQFFGPGTRLTVL.

V is TRBV19 and J is TRBJ2-7, with TRBD2 identical over 10 bases. This CDR3 region has 13 residues. V was clipped by 4 bases and J by 5 bases; unmatched bases: 2. CDR1 and CDR2 from the germline V gene are LNHDA and SQIVND (reference sequence). The CDR3 bases are TGTGCCAGTAGTAGAAGCGGGAGGGACGAGCAGTACTTC. This encodes CASSRSGRDEQYF.

This clone was seen only once. The V call is TRBV24-1, the J call TRBJ2-1; D remains unclear. Between the trimmed V and J ends, which lost 4 bases and 4 bases, there was a span of 10 bases. CDR3 length equals 14 residues. CDR1 is KGHDR, CDR2 SFDVKD, per germline. The DNA of the CDR3 is TGTGCCACCAGTGAGACTTCGCGATACAATGAGCAGTTCTTC. Translating it yields CATSETSRYNEQFF.

The V and J genes are TRBV5-5 and TRBJ1-2; a weak D match, TRBD1 (5 bases). CDR1 and CDR2 (germline): SGHKS, YYEKEE (reference sequence). With 0 bases removed from V and 2 bases from J, the gap between germline ends came to 8 bases. The CDR3 covers 14 residues. The CDR3 coding sequence is TGTGCCAGCAGCTTGGGGGGCAGCAACTATGGCTACACCTTC. This encodes CASSLGGSNYGYTF.

The J gene is TRBJ1-5, the V gene TRBV6-5; 8 positions match TRBD1. V gave up 4 bases and J gave up 6 bases; unmatched junction bases: 11. The CDR3 has 16 residues. In germline, CDR1 is MNHEY, CDR2 SVGAGI. The chain's CDR3 is CASSWQGAWEGQPQHF. CDR3 DNA: TGTGCCAGCAGTTGGCAGGGGGCTTGGGAAGGTCAGCCCCAGCATTTT.

The chain uses TRBV10-3 and TRBJ2-3; perhaps TRBD2 as D (6 bases). Germline-derived CDR1 and CDR2 are ENHRY and SYGVKD. Trimming took 4 bases from V and 3 from J, leaving 11 bases between them. The CDR3 extends over 14 amino acids. As DNA, the CDR3 is TGTGCCATCAGTGGAGGGACTCCGACAGATACGCAGTATTTT. It codes for CAISGGTPTDTQYF.

V usage is TRBV5-4 and J usage is TRBJ2-7, with 12 nucleotides matching TRBD2. The CDR3 covers 18 residues. Per germline, CDR1 SGHNT and CDR2 YYREEE (reference sequence). V shed 0 bases and J 1 base; nucleotides not matched to a gene: 8. This CDR3 reads CASSLAPSGRAISYEQYF. The DNA of the CDR3 is TGTGCCAGCAGCTTGGCCCCTAGCGGGAGGGCTATATCCTACGAGCAGTACTTC.

The chain couples TRBV9 to TRBJ1-1, with no clear D. V dropped 0 bases and J dropped 0 bases, with 6 bases sitting between them. The CDR3 spans 14 residues. Germline-derived CDR1 and CDR2 are SGDLS and YYNGEE. CDR3 residues: CASSVGTVNTEAFF. The CDR3 DNA follows: TGTGCCAGCAGCGTAGGTACGGTGAACACTGAAGCTTTCTTT. Filled out from reference TRBV9 and TRBJ1-1, the complete variable domain reads DSGVTQTPKHLITATGQRVTLRCSPRSGDLSVYWYQQSLDQGLQFLIQYYNGEERAKGNILERFSAQQFPDLHSELNLSSLELGDSALYFCASSVGTVNTEAFFGQGTRLTVV.

V usage is TRBV7-2 and J usage is TRBJ2-7, with 14 bases identical to TRBD2. V dropped 1 base and J dropped 7; count of bases not matched to a gene: 0. The CDR3 runs 14 residues. The V gene's germline CDR1 is SGHTA and CDR2 FQGNSA. CDR3 coding DNA: TGTGCCAGCAGCTTAGGGACTAGCGGGAGGGAGCAGTACTTC. It codes for CASSLGTSGREQYF.

CDR3 protein: CASTGGVVNTIYF. The CDR3 region has the DNA TGTGCCAGCACGGGGGGGGTGGTAAACACCATATATTTT. The chain joins TRBV6-5 to TRBJ1-3; D might be TRBD1 (5 bases). Germline CDR1 MNHEY, CDR2 SVGAGI. Trimming shortened V by 7 bases and J by 6 bases, and 13 bases separated the two germline ends. This CDR3 spans 13 amino acids.

The chain links TRBV4-1 to TRBJ2-1, with D perhaps matching TRBD2 (5 bases). V was clipped by 1 base and J by 13 bases, with 11 bases between them. Per germline, CDR1 MGHRA and CDR2 YSYEKL. This CDR3 contains 12 residues. CDR3 loop: CASSQVGLGQFF. In DNA, the CDR3 is TGCGCCAGCAGCCAAGTAGGACTGGGACAGTTCTTC.

This clone came up a few times. The V and J genes are TRBV10-3 and TRBJ2-7, with 7 bases matching TRBD1. Per germline, CDR1 ENHRY and CDR2 SYGVKD. After removal of 4 bases from V and 5 bases from J, the junction contained 11 bases not matched to a gene. The CDR3 runs 15 residues. CDR3 DNA sequence: TGTGCCATCAGTGTCACAGGGGCAGTAAGCCACGAGCAGTACTTC. This gives the protein CAISVTGAVSHEQYF.

The chain links TRBV4-1 to TRBJ2-7; TRBD2 matches 11 bases. Germline CDR1 is MGHRA and CDR2 is YSYEKL. CDR3 size: 20 residues. J lost 0 bases, V lost 0 bases, and 13 bases had no gene match. In DNA, the CDR3 is TGCGCCAGCAGCCAAGATCGAGGGACTAGCGGACACCGAAGCTCCTACGAGCAGTACTTC. This sequence encodes CASSQDRGTSGHRSSYEQYF.